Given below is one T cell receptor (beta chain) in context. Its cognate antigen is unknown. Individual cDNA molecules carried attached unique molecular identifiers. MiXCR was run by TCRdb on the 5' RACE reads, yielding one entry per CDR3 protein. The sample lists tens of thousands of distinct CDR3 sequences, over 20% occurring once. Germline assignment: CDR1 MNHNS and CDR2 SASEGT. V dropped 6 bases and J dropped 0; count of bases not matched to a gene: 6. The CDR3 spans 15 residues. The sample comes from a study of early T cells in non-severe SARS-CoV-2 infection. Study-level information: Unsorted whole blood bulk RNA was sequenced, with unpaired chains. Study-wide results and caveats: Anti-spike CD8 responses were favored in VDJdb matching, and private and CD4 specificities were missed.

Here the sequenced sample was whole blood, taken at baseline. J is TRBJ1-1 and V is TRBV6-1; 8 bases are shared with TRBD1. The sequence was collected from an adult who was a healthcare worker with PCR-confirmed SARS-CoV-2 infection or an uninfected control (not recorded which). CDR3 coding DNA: TGTGCCAGCAGACGCGGGACAGGAATGAACACTGAAGCTTTCTTT. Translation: CASRRGTGMNTEAFF.